A single sample gave rise to the 13 T cell receptor beta chains below, sequenced in a study of beta chain features in type 1 diabetes. The whole isolated RNA underwent reverse transcription, so sequencing captured expressed TCRB transcripts. Libraries were prepared by immunoSEQ multiplex PCR; TCRdb keeps only in-frame clonotypes and omits some of them. Of under 500,000 clones detected, about 29% appear once; the ten largest clones hold roughly 0.06%. The sequenced sample consisted of naive CD4+ T cells from blood. These receptors came from a man aged 18 to 29 in good health.

The rearrangement joins TRBV30 to TRBJ2-7, with 10 bases identical to TRBD1. V dropped 3 bases and J dropped 4; count of bases not matched to a gene: 9. Germline values: CDR1 GTSNPN, CDR2 SVGIG (reference sequence). The CDR3 totals 15 residues. CDR3 protein: CAWRMGQGFRYEQYF. In nucleotides, the CDR3 is TGTGCCTGGAGAATGGGACAGGGGTTTAGGTACGAGCAGTACTTC.

The rearrangement joins TRBV2 to TRBJ1-1; D remains ambiguous. CDR3 length equals 14 residues. V lost 6 bases, J lost 2 bases, and 13 bases lay in between. Germline V gene lookup returns CDR1 SNHLY and CDR2 FYNNEI. The CDR3 bases are TGTGCCAGCAGACTGAGGACGCCCAACACTGAAGCTTTCTTT. This codes for CASRLRTPNTEAFF.

The rearrangement links TRBV25-1 to TRBJ2-1; D remains unclear. With 1 base removed from V and 0 bases from J, the gap between germline ends came to 10 bases. Germline CDR1 is MGHDK and CDR2 is SYGVNS. The CDR3 has 16 residues. The CDR3 region has the DNA TGTGCCAGCAGTGAATTTTCGGGTGGCTCCTACAATGAGCAGTTCTTC. Translating gives CASSEFSGGSYNEQFF.

J is TRBJ2-7 and V is TRBV5-6; no clear D. The V and J ends lost 4 bases and 7 bases respectively, with 9 bases between them. This CDR3 region has 11 residues. The germline gives CDR1 SGHDT, CDR2 YYEEEE. DNA for the CDR3: TGTGCCAGCAGCAGCTCCTGGGAGCAGTACTTC. Translating it yields CASSSSWEQYF.

The chain employs TRBV11-2 and TRBJ2-1, with D tentatively TRBD2 (6 bases). The CDR3 runs 15 residues. CDR1 and CDR2 (germline): SGHAT, FQNNGV. V gave up 5 bases and J gave up 4 bases, with 15 bases separating them. The CDR3 DNA sequence: TGTGCCAGCAGCGCGTCCGGGACTTTGTACAATGAGCAGTTCTTC. It encodes CASSASGTLYNEQFF.

The V gene is TRBV5-1, the J gene TRBJ2-7, with a tentative D call TRBD2 (6 bases). Trimming pared 4 bases from V and 2 bases from J, leaving 16 bases between. CDR1 is SGHRS and CDR2 is YFSETQ in the germline V gene. This CDR3 contains 15 residues. The CDR3 DNA is TGCGCCAGCAGCGGGTCAGGCGGGAATACCTACGAGCAGTACTTC. Translation: CASSGSGGNTYEQYF.

This clone was picked up a small number of times. The chain carries TRBV20-1 and TRBJ1-2, with D possibly matching TRBD1 (6 bases). The germline gives CDR1 DFQATT, CDR2 SNEGSKA (reference sequence). This CDR3 is built from 11 residues. The ends were cut back, 2 bases at V and 7 bases at J, with 8 bases in the middle. DNA for the CDR3: TGCAGTGCTAGAAGGGGGTTTGGCTACACCTTC. This sequence encodes CSARRGFGYTF.

The chain links TRBV5-6 to TRBJ2-1, with D possibly TRBD2 on 5 matching bases. V was shortened by 8 bases and J by 7 bases, with 16 bases between the two germline ends. Germline CDR1 is SGHDT and CDR2 is YYEEEE. CDR3 length: 13 residues. The CDR3 DNA sequence: TGTGCCAGTTCCCGGGAAATAACGAATGAGCAGTTCTTC. Residues: CASSREITNEQFF.

This clone came up a few times. The chain uses TRBV9 and TRBJ1-1; D uncertain. V lost 0 bases and J 5 bases, leaving 8 bases between the germline ends. CDR3 length equals 13 residues. Germline V gene data show CDR1 as SGDLS and CDR2 as YYNGEE. The CDR3 sequence: CASSVDLWTEAFF. As DNA, the CDR3 is TGTGCCAGCAGCGTAGATCTATGGACTGAAGCTTTCTTT.

The gene calls are TRBV9 and TRBJ1-2; D not certain. There are 17 residues in the CDR3. CDR1 and CDR2 (germline): SGDLS, YYNGEE. Trimming shortened V by 0 bases and J by 0 bases, and 15 bases separated the two germline ends. The CDR3 region has the DNA TGTGCCAGCAGCGTAGAGGTTCGACCCTCTACTAACTATGGCTACACCTTC. This codes for CASSVEVRPSTNYGYTF. Using reference TRBV9 and TRBJ1-2 for the parts outside the CDR3, the full variable domain is DSGVTQTPKHLITATGQRVTLRCSPRSGDLSVYWYQQSLDQGLQFLIQYYNGEERAKGNILERFSAQQFPDLHSELNLSSLELGDSALYFCASSVEVRPSTNYGYTFGSGTRLTVV.

This clone was found a few times. V and J are TRBV5-1 and TRBJ1-1; D unclear. This CDR3 contains 14 residues. Trimming pared 4 bases from V and 11 bases from J, leaving 21 bases between. The germline V gene encodes CDR1 SGHRS and CDR2 YFSETQ. This CDR3 is CASSAAGPSLEAFF. The CDR3 nucleotides read TGCGCCAGCAGCGCGGCCGGGCCTTCCCTGGAGGCTTTCTTT.

The chain combines TRBV7-3 with TRBJ2-3, with TRBD2 identical over 7 bases. CDR1 SGHTA and CDR2 FQGTGA come from the germline V gene. Trimming at V came to 5 bases and at J to 2 bases, leaving 7 bases not matched to a gene. The CDR3 has 15 amino acids. CDR3 in DNA: TGTGCCAGCAGCCCCCGGGGGAGGGACACAGATACGCAGTATTTT. Protein product: CASSPRGRDTDTQYF.

This chain joins TRBV7-6 and TRBJ1-2; D unresolved. Looked up from germline, CDR1 is SGHVS and CDR2 is FNYEAQ. V lost 1 base and J 6 bases, leaving 12 bases between the germline ends. The CDR3 sequence is 14 residues long. In nucleotides, the CDR3 is TGTGCCAGCAGCTTAGTCGGCCGGGAGGATGGCTACACCTTC. Encoded protein: CASSLVGREDGYTF.